This TCR beta chain stems from a study of beta chain features in type 1 diabetes. Expressed TCRB transcripts were sequenced, since all the RNA that had been isolated was reverse transcribed. Repertoires were generated with immunoSEQ multiplex PCR, while TCRdb's copy carries only in-frame clones and drops some. The data hold 130,000 to 150,000 clones, with roughly 50% observed a single time. The CDR3 consists of 13 residues. Per germline, CDR1 MNHEY and CDR2 SVGAGI. Trimming shortened V by 5 bases and J by 0 bases, and 7 bases separated the two germline ends. Sequencing was done on a sample of Tregs from blood. The sequence was obtained from a young man in good health. The rearrangement joins TRBV6-5 to TRBJ1-1, with a weak D call TRBD1 (5 bases). The CDR3 nucleotides read TGTGCCAGCAGTGAACAGGTGAACACTGAAGCTTTCTTT. Translated: CASSEQVNTEAFF.